These 18 T cell receptor beta chains originate from one sample sequenced in a study of immune evolution from preneoplasia to lung adenocarcinoma. Sequencing used immunoSEQ multiplex PCR; TCRdb keeps in-frame clones, though not all of them. The sample gives under 5,000 clones, around four fifths of which show up once; more than 9% is in the top ten. Sequencing was done on a sample of FFPE minimally invasive lung adenocarcinoma tissue. The receptors come from a person aged 60-80 years with lung adenocarcinoma.

This clone came up once. The chain recombines TRBV21-1 with TRBJ1-5; the tabulated D call, TRBD1, remains unverified against the DNA. TRBV21-1 is listed as a pseudogene. This CDR3 contains 17 residues. The CDR3 sequence is CASSEPSVGQANQPQHF. The CDR3 DNA reads TGTGCCAGCAGCGAACCTTCTGTGGGACAAGCGAATCAGCCCCAGCATTTT.

This chain joins TRBV11-2 and TRBJ2-2; TRBD1 aligns across 8 bases. This CDR3 spans 16 amino acids. From germline, CDR1 is SGHAT and CDR2 FQNNGV. V shed 0 bases, J shed 7 bases, and the junction held 7 bases outside the gene matches. CDR3 nucleotide sequence: TGTGCCAGCAGCTTAGATCTGACAGGGGTGGTCGGGGAGCTGTTTTTT. As protein: CASSLDLTGVVGELFF.

The V call is TRBV6-1, the J call TRBJ1-5, with TRBD1 identical over 8 bases. Per the germline V gene, CDR1 is MNHNS and CDR2 is SASEGT. With V trimmed by 7 bases and J by 4 bases, 6 bases remained unmatched. This CDR3 has 14 amino acids. The DNA for the CDR3 is TGTGCCAGCATGGGCGGGACAGGTAATCAGCCCCAGCATTTT. It specifies CASMGGTGNQPQHF.

V gene TRBV30 combines with J gene TRBJ2-5; maybe TRBD2 (5 bases). Between the trimmed V and J ends, which lost 0 bases and 4 bases, there was a span of 12 bases. Germline V gives CDR1 GTSNPN, CDR2 SVGIG (reference sequence). CDR3 length equals 14 residues. The CDR3 DNA reads as TGTGCCTGGAGTGTAAGGCAGGCGGGAGAGACCCAGTACTTC. It translates to CAWSVRQAGETQYF.

This clone has just one count. The chain couples TRBV9 to TRBJ2-3; tentatively, D is TRBD1 or TRBD2 (7 bases each). The CDR3 is made up of 15 amino acids. Trimming stripped 3 bases from V and 3 bases from J, with 14 bases between. CDR1 is SGDLS and CDR2 is YYNGEE in the germline V gene. The CDR3 DNA sequence: TGTGCCAGCAGCGCTCGCCAGGGGGGGACAGATACGCAGTATTTT. It translates to CASSARQGGTDTQYF.

This chain links TRBV28 with TRBJ2-3, with unresolved D. This CDR3 has 14 residues. Germline loops: CDR1 MDHEN, CDR2 SYDVKM. V lost 3 bases and J 3 bases, leaving 10 bases between the germline ends. The CDR3: CASSFHSLTDTQYF. The CDR3, as DNA: TGTGCCAGCAGTTTTCACAGCTTAACAGATACGCAGTATTTT.

This clone appeared a few times. CDR3 nucleotides: TGTGCCAGTAGTCTTTTCGGACTAGCGGGGACCGGGGAGCTGTTTTTT. This sequence encodes CASSLFGLAGTGELFF. The chain carries TRBV19 and TRBJ2-2; TRBD2 matches at 12 bases. The CDR3 is 16 amino acids. J lost 5 bases, V lost 5 bases, and 6 bases had no gene match. The germline CDR1 and CDR2 sequences are LNHDA and SQIVND (reference sequence).

V and J are TRBV7-9 and TRBJ2-7, with 12 nucleotides matching TRBD2. The CDR3 extends over 15 amino acids. V lost 2 bases, J lost 6 bases, and 5 bases stayed unmatched. CDR1 is SEHNR and CDR2 is FQNEAQ in the germline V gene (reference sequence). The CDR3 DNA reads TGTGCCAGCAGCTTACCGACTAGCGGGAGAACCGAGCAGTACTTC. It is translated as CASSLPTSGRTEQYF.

This chain connects TRBV5-4 to TRBJ2-7, with 7 nucleotides matching TRBD1. Unmatched junction bases numbered 17, after V lost 9 bases and J lost 5 bases. CDR1 is SGHNT and CDR2 is YYREEE in the germline V gene (reference sequence). There are 15 residues in the CDR3. The CDR3 here is CATSSGGLRRNEQYF. The CDR3 bases are TGTGCCACAAGCTCAGGGGGTCTGAGAAGGAACGAGCAGTACTTC.

The gene calls are TRBV29-1 and TRBJ2-2; D possibly corresponds to TRBD1 (6 bases). This CDR3 comprises 12 residues. Germline-derived CDR1 and CDR2 are SQVTM and ANQGSEA. The germline V and J ends were trimmed by 6 bases and 4 bases, with 9 bases remaining between them. The chain's CDR3 is CSVSQGTGELFF. The CDR3 region has the DNA TGCAGCGTCTCACAGGGCACCGGGGAGCTGTTTTTT.

V and J are TRBV27 and TRBJ2-7, with TRBD1 identical over 7 bases. The CDR3 is 15 amino acids. In germline, CDR1 is MNHEY, CDR2 SMNVEV (reference sequence). The trim removed 6 bases at V and 4 bases at J, leaving 12 bases unmatched. CDR3 sequence reads: CASRGPGQFIYEQYF. The CDR3 region has the DNA TGTGCCAGCAGAGGACCGGGACAGTTCATTTACGAGCAGTACTTC.

The table lists this clone with a few counts. The gene calls are TRBV7-2 and TRBJ2-1, with 12 bases aligning to TRBD2. The CDR3 totals 15 residues. CDR1 is SGHTA, CDR2 FQGNSA, per germline. The trim removed 5 bases at V and 3 bases at J, leaving 2 bases unmatched. The chain's CDR3 is CASSEGLAGYNEQFF. The CDR3 coding sequence is TGTGCCAGCAGCGAGGGACTAGCGGGCTACAATGAGCAGTTCTTC.

This clone ranks as medium-sized (0.01 to 0.1%). This sequence joins TRBV28 and TRBJ1-2; no definite D call. This CDR3 contains 13 residues. Per germline, CDR1 MDHEN and CDR2 SYDVKM. Trimming took 1 base from V and 6 from J, leaving 9 bases between them. CDR3 coding DNA: TGTGCCAGCAGTTTATATCCGGGAAATGGCTACACCTTC. Translating gives CASSLYPGNGYTF.

In this sample, this clone turned up once. V is TRBV6-1 and J is TRBJ1-1; unclear D gene. Between the trimmed V and J ends, which lost 4 bases and 6 bases, there was a span of 12 bases. The CDR3 has 13 residues. Germline V gene lookup returns CDR1 MNHNS and CDR2 SASEGT. The CDR3 DNA follows: TGTGCCAGCAGTGCTTCGGGTTCCGCTGAAGCTTTCTTT. It translates to CASSASGSAEAFF.

The V and J genes are TRBV2 and TRBJ1-1; D gene uncertain. Per germline, CDR1 SNHLY and CDR2 FYNNEI. V was trimmed by 7 bases and J by 0 bases, leaving 9 bases between them. This CDR3 contains 13 residues. The CDR3 DNA follows: TGTGCCAGCAAGGTAGACCTGAACACTGAAGCTTTCTTT. As protein: CASKVDLNTEAFF.

V gene TRBV14 combines with J gene TRBJ2-1; 14 bases agree with TRBD2. This CDR3 comprises 15 residues. Germline CDR1 SGHDN, CDR2 FVKESK. The V and J ends lost 2 bases and 8 bases, in that order; junction bases with no gene match: 2. The CDR3 bases are TGTGCCAGCAGCCAACGACTAGCGGGAGGGTATGAGCAGTTCTTC. This translates into CASSQRLAGGYEQFF.

The rearrangement joins TRBV19 to TRBJ2-7; D not resolved. V gave up 8 bases and J gave up 2 bases, with 10 bases separating them. Germline V gives CDR1 LNHDA, CDR2 SQIVND (reference sequence). This CDR3 comprises 12 residues. CDR3: CASGDGPYEQYF. CDR3 nucleotides: TGTGCCAGTGGTGACGGGCCCTACGAGCAGTACTTC.

The V gene is TRBV7-2, the J gene TRBJ2-7; 9 nucleotides line up with TRBD1. The junction had 8 bases not matched to a gene; V was cut back by 5 bases and J by 0 bases. CDR3 length: 16 residues. Germline V gene data show CDR1 as SGHTA and CDR2 as FQGNSA. CDR3 protein: CASSDQDRGPSYEQYF. The CDR3 region has the DNA TGTGCCAGCAGCGACCAGGACAGGGGACCCTCCTACGAGCAGTACTTC.